This TCR beta chain was sequenced during a study of blood T cell repertoires in COVID-19. At the level of the study: There were acute and convalescent COVID-19 samples, and they came from the United States, Italy and Spain. PBMCs, B-cell-depleted T cells, or T cells were the source of the cDNA or gDNA that made up the material.

The CDR3 is made up of 14 amino acids. V shed 2 bases and J shed 12 bases, with 14 bases lying between them. Germline-derived CDR1 and CDR2 are KGHSH and LQKENI. Authors' processing steps: Reference gene primers were amplified, and this amplification served to estimate nucleated cell counts. Assay: immunoSEQ multiplex PCR; the TCRdb copy retains only in-frame clones and omits some. V and J calls and clone size are those listed in that table; D and trimming were worked out from the DNA. The sample holds about 140,000 clones; roughly four fifths are singletons and the top ten take 4% to 5%. The TCR sequence derives from a woman of 80 years or more with acute or convalescent COVID-19. Sequenced: peripheral blood. The chain has TRBV18 and TRBJ1-6, with D possibly being TRBD1 (6 bases). The CDR3 nucleotides read TGTGCCAGCTCACCAGGGACACCTAAATTACCCCTCCACTTT. Residues: CASSPGTPKLPLHF.